The present T cell receptor beta chain was sequenced within a study of CD8 T cells in ankylosing spondylitis. Whole-study results and caveats: There was reportedly significant enrichment of clones that were disease-linked in matched ankylosing spondylitis synovial fluid. What seemed typical of ankylosing spondylitis blood was a TCR beta motif built from about 8 highly homologous variants.

5'-RACE, quantitative and with molecular barcodes, yielded the TCR beta libraries. TCRdb passed the 5' RACE reads through MiXCR, listing each CDR3 protein once. The sample includes roughly 440,000 distinct CDR3 sequences, more than 15% of them seen just once. This clonotype turned up a few times. Its antigen is still unknown. V was clipped by 0 bases and J by 4 bases, with 15 bases between them. Looked up from germline, CDR1 is DFQATT and CDR2 is SNEGSKA (reference sequence). The CDR3 sequence is 15 residues long. The source of this sequence is a male donor with ankylosing spondylitis. The J gene is TRBJ1-1, the V gene TRBV20-1, with TRBD1 as a possible D gene (6 bases). Source material: blood, either unsorted or a sorted T cell fraction (not recorded which). The CDR3 sequence: CSAREGGGKSTEAFF. The CDR3, as DNA: TGCAGTGCTAGAGAAGGGGGGGGGAAGAGCACTGAAGCTTTCTTT.